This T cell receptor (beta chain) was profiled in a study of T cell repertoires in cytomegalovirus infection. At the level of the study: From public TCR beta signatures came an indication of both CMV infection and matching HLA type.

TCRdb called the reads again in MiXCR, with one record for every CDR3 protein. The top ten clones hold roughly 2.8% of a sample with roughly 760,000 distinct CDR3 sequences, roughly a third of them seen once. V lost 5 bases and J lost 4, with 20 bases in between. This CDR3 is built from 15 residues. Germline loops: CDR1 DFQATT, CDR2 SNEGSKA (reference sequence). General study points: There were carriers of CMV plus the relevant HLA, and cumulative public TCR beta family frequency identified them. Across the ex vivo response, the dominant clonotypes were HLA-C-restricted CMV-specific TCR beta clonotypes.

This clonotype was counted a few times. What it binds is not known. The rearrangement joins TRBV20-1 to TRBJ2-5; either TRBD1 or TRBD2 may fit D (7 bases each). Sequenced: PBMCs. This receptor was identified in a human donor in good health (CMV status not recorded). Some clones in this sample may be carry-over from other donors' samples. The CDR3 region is CSADTPGGVRETQYF. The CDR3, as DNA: TGCAGTGCTGATACTCCAGGGGGGGTGAGAGAGACCCAGTACTTC.